This TCR beta chain was recovered during a study of T cell changes during pregnancy in multiple sclerosis (dated by TCRdb to the late 2010s). Broadly, across the study: The study looked at changes in the T cell repertoire across pregnancy in women with multiple sclerosis.

V has 10 bases trimmed and J has 1 base trimmed; junction bases matching no gene number 7. The CDR3 runs 14 amino acids, cysteine and phenylalanine included. Only the CDR3 portion is preserved as DNA: 42 bases, with reading frame beginning at the first base. CDR1 MNHNS and CDR2 SASEGT are derived from the germline V gene. Library preparation employed the immunoSEQ multiplex PCR assay. TCRdb's version of the immuneACCESS table is confined to in-frame rearrangements and falls short of the full clone set. An unresolved V gene accounts for under half of the shortfall where checked; the remainder is of unknown origin. For this sample the table gives 55,000 to 70,000 clones, of which 80% to 90% were detected only once. 2% to 3% of the sample goes to the ten largest clones. Regarding this clone: It lacks a known antigen. Per-base qualities were not stored, and no clone one base away is much larger.

The sequence was collected from a female donor with multiple sclerosis, enrolled in a pregnancy study. The chain links TRBV6-1 with TRBJ1-3, with 7 central nucleotides matching TRBD1. The source was peripheral blood, collected in the first trimester of pregnancy. The CDR3 is CATDSGGSGNTIYF. The bases are TGTGCCACCGACTCAGGGGGGTCTGGAAACACCATATATTTT.